These 11 T cell receptor beta chains came from one sample sequenced in a study of blood T cell repertoires in COVID-19. Profiling relied on immunoSEQ multiplex PCR, and the TCRdb table lists in-frame clones only, not all of them. Of 65,000 to 80,000 clones in the sample, 90% were seen once. Sample: peripheral blood. These TCRs come from a human donor in a cohort sampled during active COVID-19.

The V gene is TRBV13, the J gene TRBJ2-1; no clear D. V gave up 5 bases and J gave up 2 bases, with 7 bases separating them. In germline, CDR1 is PRHDT, CDR2 FYEKMQ (reference sequence). This CDR3 spans 13 amino acids. CDR3 sequence (DNA): TGTGCCAGCAGCCCTAGACCCTACAATGAGCAGTTCTTC. Protein product: CASSPRPYNEQFF.

This clone has only a few counts. The chain has TRBV4-3 and TRBJ2-7; 10 nucleotides line up with TRBD2. Per the germline V gene, CDR1 is LGHNA and CDR2 is YSLEER. The CDR3 spans 16 residues. V was pared by 1 base and J by 5 bases, with 8 bases of the junction left unmatched. The CDR3 DNA reads as TGCGCCAGCAGCCAAGGCGTACACCTAGCGGGAGACGAGCAGTACTTC. Translated: CASSQGVHLAGDEQYF.

This clone came up a few times. V usage is TRBV4-1 and J usage is TRBJ2-5, with D uncertain. CDR1 is MGHRA, CDR2 YSYEKL, per germline. V shed 2 bases and J shed 4 bases, with 11 bases lying between them. This CDR3 has 14 residues. DNA for the CDR3: TGCGCCAGCAGCCAAAATGAGGCCTCAGAGACCCAGTACTTC. It translates to CASSQNEASETQYF.

The chain carries TRBV3-1 (or the pseudogene TRBV3-2) and TRBJ2-3, with D possibly matching TRBD1 (5 bases). Trimming left V 7 bases short and J 4 bases short, with 12 bases between. There are 13 residues in the CDR3. The germline gives CDR1 LGHDT, CDR2 YNNKEL (reference sequence). For the CDR3, the DNA is TGTGCCAGCAATCAGGGATTCGCAGATACGCAGTATTTT. Translation: CASNQGFADTQYF.

The genes are TRBV28 and TRBJ1-3, with D possibly being TRBD1 (6 bases). The CDR3 is 16 residues long. Germline-derived CDR1 and CDR2 are MDHEN and SYDVKM. V lost 5 bases, J lost 4 bases, and 18 bases lay in between. The CDR3: CASSDTGRASGNTIYF. CDR3 in DNA: TGTGCCAGCAGTGATACAGGGAGGGCTTCCGGAAACACCATATATTTT. The whole variable domain, remainder taken from reference TRBV28 and TRBJ1-3, is DVKVTQSSRYLVKRTGEKVFLECVQDMDHENMFWYRQDPGLGLRLIYFSYDVKMKEKGDIPEGYSVSREKKERFSLILESASTNQTSMYLCASSDTGRASGNTIYFGEGSWLTVV.

Regarding this clone: Within the sample, other DNA sequences also encode this same CDR3. This rearrangement joins TRBV11-2 to TRBJ1-1; maybe TRBD1 (5 bases). Germline values: CDR1 SGHAT, CDR2 FQNNGV. Trimming took off 5 bases at V and 2 bases at J, with 9 bases between the two ends. This CDR3 has 13 residues. The CDR3, as DNA: TGTGCCAGCAGCCCTAGGGGAAACACTGAAGCTTTCTTT. Its protein product is CASSPRGNTEAFF.

V usage is TRBV5-4 and J usage is TRBJ1-6; D gene ambiguous. The CDR3 has 16 amino acids. V was pared by 0 bases and J by 8 bases, with 15 bases between. The V gene's germline CDR1 is SGHNT and CDR2 YYREEE (reference sequence). This CDR3 reads CASSLDSGRRDSPLHF. The CDR3, as DNA: TGTGCCAGCAGCTTGGATTCGGGAAGGAGGGATTCACCCCTCCACTTT. Full variable domain (rest looked up from reference TRBV5-4 and TRBJ1-6): ETGVTQSPTHLIKTRGQQVTLRCSSQSGHNTVSWYQQALGQGPQFIFQYYREEENGRGNFPPRFSGLQFPNYSSELNVNALELDDSALYLCASSLDSGRRDSPLHFGNGTRLTVT.

The chain recombines TRBV19 with TRBJ1-6; D might be TRBD1 (6 bases). This CDR3 has 13 residues. Trimming removed 6 bases from V and 8 bases from J, with 11 bases in between. Germline CDR1 reads LNHDA; CDR2 reads SQIVND (reference sequence). In DNA, the CDR3 is TGTGCCAGTAGGTCGACAGGCCATTCACCCCTCCACTTT. The encoded protein is CASRSTGHSPLHF.

CDR3: CASSKAPLGHRDSQETQYF. The CDR3 bases are TGTGCCAGCAGCAAAGCCCCCTTAGGACATCGGGACTCACAAGAGACCCAGTACTTC. The gene calls are TRBV21-1 and TRBJ2-5; TRBD2, the table's D call, was not compared with the DNA. TRBV21-1 is tagged as a pseudogene. The CDR3 is 19 residues long.

For the CDR3, the DNA is TGTGCCTGGAACCGCAGGGGTGGTCAGGAGACCCAGTACTTC. It specifies CAWNRRGGQETQYF. The chain joins TRBV30 to TRBJ2-5, with a weak D call TRBD1 (6 bases). CDR3 length equals 14 residues. In germline, CDR1 is GTSNPN, CDR2 SVGIG (reference sequence). V was shortened by 4 bases and J by 5 bases, with 17 bases between the two germline ends.

The chain employs TRBV28 and TRBJ1-5, with a tentative D call TRBD1 (6 bases). Germline lookup yields CDR1 MDHEN and CDR2 SYDVKM. This CDR3 has 16 amino acids. Deletions cut 6 bases from V and 0 bases from J, with 15 bases between. The chain's CDR3 is CASRIPQGFSNQPQHF. The CDR3 region has the DNA TGTGCCAGCAGGATACCACAGGGCTTTAGCAATCAGCCCCAGCATTTT.